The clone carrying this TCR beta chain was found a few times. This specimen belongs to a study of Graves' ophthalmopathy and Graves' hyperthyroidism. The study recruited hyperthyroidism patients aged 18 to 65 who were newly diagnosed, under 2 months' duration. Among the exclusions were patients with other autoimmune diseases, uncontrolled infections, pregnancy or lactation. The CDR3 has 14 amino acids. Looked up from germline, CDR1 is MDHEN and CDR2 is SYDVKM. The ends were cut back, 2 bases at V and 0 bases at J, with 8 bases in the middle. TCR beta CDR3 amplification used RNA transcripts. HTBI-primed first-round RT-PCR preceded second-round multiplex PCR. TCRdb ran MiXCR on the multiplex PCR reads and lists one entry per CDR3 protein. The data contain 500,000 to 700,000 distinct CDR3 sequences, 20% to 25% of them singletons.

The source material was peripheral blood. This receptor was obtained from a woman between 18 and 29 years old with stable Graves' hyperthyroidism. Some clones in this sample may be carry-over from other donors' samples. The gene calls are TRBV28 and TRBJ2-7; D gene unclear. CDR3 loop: CASSLGWSSYEQYF. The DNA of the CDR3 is TGTGCCAGCAGTTTAGGGTGGAGCTCCTACGAGCAGTACTTC.